This T cell receptor (beta chain) derives from a study of blood T cell repertoires in COVID-19. The CDR3 is made up of 13 amino acids. The germline V gene has CDR1 LNHDA and CDR2 SQIVND (reference sequence). Trimming left V 4 bases short and J 3 bases short, with 7 bases between. The method was immunoSEQ multiplex PCR; TCRdb's version includes in-frame clones alone and lacks a portion of them. The table has 80,000 to 130,000 clones, 90% to 95% seen once. Input material: peripheral blood. The receptor was isolated from a man aged 55 to 70 with acute or convalescent COVID-19. This chain joins TRBV19 and TRBJ1-5; TRBD1 might be the D (5 bases). CDR3 DNA: TGTGCCAGTAGTACGACAGTCAATCAGCCCCAGCATTTT. Translating it yields CASSTTVNQPQHF.